The rows below give T cell receptor beta chains drawn from one sample of a study of cytomegalovirus exposure and HLA in healthy donors. Sequencing used immunoSEQ multiplex PCR; TCRdb keeps in-frame clones, though not all of them. The sample records 160,000 or so clones, around 88% being singletons. Sequenced: PBMCs. The source of these receptors is a woman aged 25 to 45 in good health and CMV-seronegative. CDR3s include the opening cysteine and the closing phenylalanine or tryptophan. A D gene is named only where the DNA matches it firmly. Size tells how often a clone was seen (once, few, many) or the class of an expanded clone, and some rows leave it out.

cdr3_nt cdr3_aa j_call clone_size d_call v_call
TGTGCCAGCAGACCCGGGGGGGGTGGCGAAAAACTGTTTTTT CASRPGGGGEKLFF TRBJ1-4 once - TRBV28
TGTGCCATCAGTGAAGACCCGGGGGAGACCCAGTACTTC CAISEDPGETQYF TRBJ2-5 once - TRBV10-3
TGTGCCAGCAGCTTCACACCGGGGGAGACCCAGTACTTC CASSFTPGETQYF TRBJ2-5 - - TRBV7-3
TGTGCCAGCAGCCCCGGACAGGGAAGAGGCAACACTGAAGCTTTCTTT CASSPGQGRGNTEAFF TRBJ1-1 few TRBD1 TRBV5-4
TGTGCCAGCAGTTTTAGGGGTAGAGAGACCCAGTACTTC CASSFRGRETQYF TRBJ2-5 - - TRBV27
TGTGCCAGTAGTATAGATCGTGAAAAACTGTTTTTT CASSIDREKLFF TRBJ1-4 - - TRBV19
TGTGCCAGCAGCTTAGGCCTCGGGACAGGGACTCAGCCCCAGCATTTT CASSLGLGTGTQPQHF TRBJ1-5 - TRBD1 TRBV7-2
TGTGCCAGCAGTTTGGGGACAGACTTTTTTAATGAAAAACTGTTTTTT CASSLGTDFFNEKLFF TRBJ1-4 - TRBD1 TRBV6-6
TGTGCCAGCAGCGGACAGGGTTCCGAGCAGTACTTC CASSGQGSEQYF TRBJ2-7 few TRBD1 TRBV7-9
TGCGCCAGCAGCTCAACCGGGACTAGTCAGTTCTTC CASSSTGTSQFF TRBJ2-1 - TRBD2 TRBV5-1
TGTGCCAGCAGCTTACCCCTCGGGACAGGGGCCGGCGGGGAGCTGTTTTTT CASSLPLGTGAGGELFF TRBJ2-2 - TRBD1 TRBV7-9
TGCGCCAGCAGCACGGACAGGGTTGACACTGAAGCTTTCTTT CASSTDRVDTEAFF TRBJ1-1 - TRBD1 TRBV5-1
TGTGCCAGTAGACGGACTAGCGGGACCTACTCCTACAATGAGCAGTTCTTC CASRRTSGTYSYNEQFF TRBJ2-1 once TRBD2 TRBV19
TGTGCCAGCAGCTTACGAGGCAGGGGGCGAGCTTTCTTT CASSLRGRGRAFF TRBJ1-1 - TRBD1 TRBV7-3
TGTGCCAGCAGCTTGTCGGCAGGCATCACAGATACGCAGTATTTT CASSLSAGITDTQYF TRBJ2-3 - - TRBV5-4
TGCGCCAGCAGCTTACAGATCACCGGGGAGCTGTTTTTT CASSLQITGELFF TRBJ2-2 - - TRBV5-1
TGTGCCAGTAGTATAGGGGCCAGACCTAACTATGGCTACACCTTC CASSIGARPNYGYTF TRBJ1-2 - - TRBV19
TGTTCCAGCAGCTCCGGGACTAGCGGGAGGAACCCCTACGAGCAGTACTTC CSSSSGTSGRNPYEQYF TRBJ2-7 - TRBD2 TRBV7-9
TGCGCCAGCAGCCGGGACTGGCAAGAGACCCAGTACTTC CASSRDWQETQYF TRBJ2-5 once - TRBV5-1
TGCGCCAGCAGCCAAGAGGGGGCCCATAAAGAGACCCAGTACTTC CASSQEGAHKETQYF TRBJ2-5 - - TRBV4-3
TGTGCCAGCAGCGTATGGACAGGGTCCGGAAACACCATATATTTT CASSVWTGSGNTIYF TRBJ1-3 few TRBD1 TRBV13
TGTGCCTGGAGTGGCCTAGGAGATCAGCCCCAGCATTTT CAWSGLGDQPQHF TRBJ1-5 - - TRBV30
TGTGCCAGCAGCTTAATGCCTAGCGGGAGAGATACGCAGTATTTT CASSLMPSGRDTQYF TRBJ2-3 - TRBD2 TRBV7-6
TGCGCCAGCAGTGAACAGGGTTACGAGACCCAGTACTTC CASSEQGYETQYF TRBJ2-5 - - TRBV10-1
TGTGCCAGTACCTCCCATGGGGGGACAGGGCGCTCTGGGGCCAACGTCCTGACTTTC CASTSHGGTGRSGANVLTF TRBJ2-6 - TRBD1 TRBV19
TGTGCCAGTAGTACACCCCTGGGGCGGGGGCCCACAGATACGCAGTATTTT CASSTPLGRGPTDTQYF TRBJ2-3 - - TRBV19
TGTGCCAGCAGTTACCCAGACAGGGTTGTGAACGAGCAGTACTTC CASSYPDRVVNEQYF TRBJ2-7 - TRBD1 TRBV6-9
TGTGCCAGCAGCTTAACGAGCGGTCCCTCCTACGAGCAGTACTTC CASSLTSGPSYEQYF TRBJ2-7 - - TRBV7-3
TGTGCCAGCAGTTTAAGGACAGCGGGGTTACTAGCCAAAAACATTCAGTACTTC CASSLRTAGLLAKNIQYF TRBJ2-4 - - TRBV28
TGTGCCAGCCCTAGCGGGGCAACTAGCACAGATACGCAGTATTTT CASPSGATSTDTQYF TRBJ2-3 - - TRBV21-1
TGTGCCAGCAGTCTTATACCCGGGGGGGACGGCGGGAAAGCTTTCTTT CASSLIPGGDGGKAFF TRBJ1-1 - - TRBV27
TGTGCCAGCAGAGCACTAGCGGGACCTTACTACGAGCAGTACTTC CASRALAGPYYEQYF TRBJ2-7 - TRBD2 TRBV6-1